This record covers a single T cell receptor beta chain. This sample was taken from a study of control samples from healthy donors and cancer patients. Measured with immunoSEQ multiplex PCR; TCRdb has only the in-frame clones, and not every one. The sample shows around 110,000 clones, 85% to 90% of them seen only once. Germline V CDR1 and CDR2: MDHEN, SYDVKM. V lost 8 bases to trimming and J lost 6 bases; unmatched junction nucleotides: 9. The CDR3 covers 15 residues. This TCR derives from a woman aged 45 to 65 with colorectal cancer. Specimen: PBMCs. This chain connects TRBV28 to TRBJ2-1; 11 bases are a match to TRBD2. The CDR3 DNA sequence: TGTGCCAGCGGAAAAGGGACTAGCGGAAGCAATGAGCAGTTCTTC. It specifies CASGKGTSGSNEQFF.